This T cell receptor (beta chain) appears in the sequencing data of a study of T-cell memory formation after mild COVID-19. Turning to the study itself: In these data, TCR clusters were largely donor specific. General observations from the study: Researchers found some responding clones in pre-infection memory, a sign that cross-reactive memory joined.

Constant-segment primers were used for 5'RACE, and the resulting TCR alpha and TCR beta cDNA libraries carried sample barcodes and UMIs. Via MiXCR, TCRdb re-called the 5' RACE reads, giving one row per CDR3 protein. The table shows roughly 620,000 distinct CDR3 sequences, with more than 15% occurring only once. This CDR3 is 15 amino acids long. V lost 4 bases to trimming and J lost 2 bases; unmatched junction nucleotides: 5. Germline V CDR1 and CDR2: SGHDT, YYEEEE. This clonotype showed up many times. Its antigen is undetermined. The receptor's source is an adult woman who had mild COVID-19 (a few samples of this study predate the infection). Cell type and time point are not known. Sequencing was performed on PBMCs or a T cell subset sorted from them (not recorded which). V usage is TRBV5-6 and J usage is TRBJ2-5; TRBD2 agrees at 10 bases. The CDR3 DNA reads as TGTGCCAGCAGCGATATACTAGCGGGACAAGAGACCCAGTACTTC. Residues: CASSDILAGQETQYF.